This TCR beta chain was identified during a study of response to subunit inactivated influenza vaccine. Regarding the study as a whole: New T cells are recruited in small numbers by each seasonal influenza vaccination, according to the authors' suggestion.

This clonotype was detected only a few times. Its antigen is still unknown. Germline CDR1 reads MGHRA; CDR2 reads YSYEKL. This CDR3 is 13 amino acids long. Trimming cost V 10 bases and J 6 bases, with 19 bases left between them. TCRdb fed the RT-PCR reads into MiXCR, producing one record per CDR3 protein. Altogether 700,000 to 800,000 distinct CDR3 sequences are present, about a fifth being singletons, with the ten largest covering roughly 10%. The V and J genes are TRBV4-1 and TRBJ2-7, with D perhaps given as TRBD1 or TRBD2 (5 bases each). The specimen comprised PBMCs from blood, sampled more than 4 days after vaccination. The source is a middle-aged man who received an inactivated influenza vaccine. CDR3 sequence: CATSREPRGEQYF. The CDR3 bases are TGCGCCACTAGCAGGGAGCCAAGAGGCGAGCAGTACTTC.